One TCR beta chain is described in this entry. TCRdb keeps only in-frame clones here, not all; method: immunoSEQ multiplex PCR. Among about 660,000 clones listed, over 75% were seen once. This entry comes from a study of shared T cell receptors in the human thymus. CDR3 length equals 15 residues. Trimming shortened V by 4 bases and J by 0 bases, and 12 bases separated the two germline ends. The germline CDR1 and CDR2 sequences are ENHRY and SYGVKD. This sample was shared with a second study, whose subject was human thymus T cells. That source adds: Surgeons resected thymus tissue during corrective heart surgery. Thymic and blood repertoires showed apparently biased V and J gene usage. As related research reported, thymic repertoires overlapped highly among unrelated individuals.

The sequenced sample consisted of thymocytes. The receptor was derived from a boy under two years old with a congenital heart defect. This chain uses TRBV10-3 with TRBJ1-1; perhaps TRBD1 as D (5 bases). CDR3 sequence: CAISGQHLMNTEAFF. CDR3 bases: TGTGCCATCAGTGGACAGCACTTGATGAACACTGAAGCTTTCTTT.